The 17 T cell receptor beta chains below were found in one sample sequenced in a study of technical replicates of blood from a handful of donors. Sequencing used immunoSEQ multiplex PCR; TCRdb keeps in-frame clones, though not all of them. Among 80,000 to 100,000 clones listed, around 90% were seen once. Sequencing input: T cells isolated from PBMCs. These receptor sequences come from a human donor in good health.

This chain connects TRBV10-2 to TRBJ1-1; TRBD1 is a possible D gene (5 bases). The germline V gene encodes CDR1 WSHSY and CDR2 SAAADI. V lost 2 bases, J lost 5 bases, and 6 bases lay in between. The CDR3 has 12 residues. The CDR3 loop is CASSEAGTEAFF. The CDR3 bases are TGCGCCAGCAGTGAGGCAGGGACTGAAGCTTTCTTT.

The CDR3, as DNA: TGTGCCAGCAGCTTAGGTAGCGGGGGTCATTACGAGCAGTACTTC. Amino acids: CASSLGSGGHYEQYF. The genes are TRBV13 and TRBJ2-7, with 9 bases that match TRBD2. The CDR3 runs to 15 residues. Unmatched junction bases numbered 4, after V lost 0 bases and J lost 4 bases. Germline values: CDR1 PRHDT, CDR2 FYEKMQ (reference sequence). The whole variable domain, remainder taken from reference TRBV13 and TRBJ2-7, is AAGVIQSPRHLIKEKRETATLKCYPIPRHDTVYWYQQGPGQDPQFLISFYEKMQSDKGSIPDRFSAQQFSDYHSELNMSSLELGDSALYFCASSLGSGGHYEQYFGPGTRLTVT.

The J gene is TRBJ1-2, the V gene TRBV5-1; a weak D match, TRBD1 (5 bases). From germline, CDR1 is SGHRS and CDR2 YFSETQ. The CDR3 spans 15 residues. Trimming left V 0 bases short and J 5 bases short, with 14 bases between. The CDR3 spells CASSLEGKGVYGYTF. The CDR3 nucleotides are TGCGCCAGCAGCTTGGAGGGGAAAGGGGTTTATGGCTACACCTTC.

The V call is TRBV5-6, the J call TRBJ2-3; D possibly corresponds to TRBD2 (5 bases). Germline V CDR1 and CDR2: SGHDT, YYEEEE. Trimming shortened V by 4 bases and J by 0 bases, and 12 bases separated the two germline ends. There are 15 residues in the CDR3. The chain's CDR3 is CASSADRLSTDTQYF. As DNA, the CDR3 is TGTGCCAGCAGCGCTGACCGACTAAGCACAGATACGCAGTATTTT.

The gene calls are TRBV19 and TRBJ1-5, with unresolved D. The V end was cut by 3 bases, the J end by 4 bases, with 7 bases between. CDR3 length equals 13 residues. In germline, CDR1 is LNHDA, CDR2 SQIVND (reference sequence). The DNA of the CDR3 is TGTGCCAGTAGTATTGCGTTGAATCAGCCCCAGCATTTT. Protein product: CASSIALNQPQHF.

This chain joins TRBV11-2 and TRBJ2-7; a possible D gene is TRBD2 (6 bases). Trimming pared 4 bases from V and 3 bases from J, leaving 19 bases between. This CDR3 has 16 amino acids. CDR1 SGHAT and CDR2 FQNNGV come from the germline V gene. CDR3 bases: TGTGCCAGCAGCTCAGGACGGGACTTAAGCTTCTACGAGCAGTACTTC. This sequence encodes CASSSGRDLSFYEQYF.

The chain recombines TRBV2 with TRBJ2-3; a possible D gene is TRBD1 (6 bases). V shed 4 bases and J shed 4 bases, with 18 bases lying between them. CDR1 is SNHLY, CDR2 FYNNEI, per germline. The CDR3 is 16 residues long. The CDR3 protein is CASSGRGQVYSDTQYF. The CDR3 region has the DNA TGTGCCAGCAGTGGCAGGGGCCAGGTTTATTCAGATACGCAGTATTTT.

The chain recombines TRBV6-6 with TRBJ2-7, with D possibly TRBD2 on 6 matching bases. Trimming removed 7 bases at V and 6 bases at J, with 22 bases between. CDR3 length equals 15 residues. From germline, CDR1 is MNHNY and CDR2 SVGAGI (reference sequence). CDR3 nucleotides: TGTGCCAGCAACGATCGAGGGACTGAGCCTTCCGAGCAGTACTTC. Its translation is CASNDRGTEPSEQYF.

The chain has TRBV27 and TRBJ2-2; 10 bases match TRBD2. The germline CDR1 and CDR2 sequences are MNHEY and SMNVEV (reference sequence). V shed 0 bases, J shed 4 bases, and the junction held 2 bases outside the gene matches. The CDR3 totals 16 residues. The chain's CDR3 is CASSLSPSGSTGELFF. CDR3 bases: TGTGCCAGCAGTTTATCCCCTAGCGGGAGCACCGGGGAGCTGTTTTTT.

This clone was counted a few times. V gene TRBV6-5 combines with J gene TRBJ2-7; D is unclear. The CDR3 totals 12 residues. The V end lost 5 bases, the J end lost 2 bases, and 7 bases lay between the germline ends. The V gene's germline CDR1 is MNHEY and CDR2 SVGAGI. This chain's CDR3 is CASSTHTYEQYF. Here the CDR3 DNA reads TGTGCCAGCAGTACGCACACCTACGAGCAGTACTTC.

CDR3 bases: TGTGCCAGCAGTTTATCACTGTTGAGTGGGGGGATAAATCAGCCCCAGCATTTT. This sequence encodes CASSLSLLSGGINQPQHF. This chain connects TRBV27 to TRBJ1-5; D is possibly TRBD1 (5 bases). V lost 0 bases to trimming and J lost 4 bases, with 19 bases between them. This CDR3 is built from 18 residues. From germline, CDR1 is MNHEY and CDR2 SMNVEV (reference sequence).

The chain combines TRBV12-5 with TRBJ1-1; no firm D call. This CDR3 spans 12 amino acids. V was trimmed by 3 bases and J by 4 bases, leaving 6 bases between them. Germline V gene data show CDR1 as LGHNT and CDR2 as FRNRAP. This CDR3 reads CASGFSVTEAFF. In nucleotides, the CDR3 is TGTGCTAGTGGTTTTTCGGTCACTGAAGCTTTCTTT.

With regard to this clone: At one of its ends the junction is not consistent with the germline gene, which may arise from a read error. The V call is TRBV28, the J call TRBJ1-4; D is perhaps TRBD1 (5 bases). The length of the CDR3 is 11 residues. CDR1 and CDR2 from the germline V gene are MDHEN and SYDVKM. CDR3 protein: CASSFSDTKAF. In nucleotides, the CDR3 is TGTGCCAGCAGTTTTTCGGACACCAAGGCTTTT.

The chain couples TRBV5-8 to TRBJ1-1; tentatively, D is TRBD1 (6 bases). Trimming shortened V by 3 bases and J by 10 bases, and 16 bases separated the two germline ends. The CDR3 extends over 13 amino acids. The germline gives CDR1 SGHTS, CDR2 YDEGEE. The CDR3 bases are TGTGCCAGCAGCTCGCCCGGACAGACGACAGCTTTCTTT. Its protein product is CASSSPGQTTAFF. Full variable domain (outside the CDR3, taken from reference TRBV5-8 and TRBJ1-1): EAGVTQSPTHLIKTRGQQATLRCSPISGHTSVYWYQQALGLGLQFLLWYDEGEERNRGNFPPRFSGRQFPNYSSELNVNALELEDSALYLCASSSPGQTTAFFGQGTRLTVV.

V is TRBV11-2 and J is TRBJ2-7, with 10 bases matching TRBD2. J lost 3 bases, V lost 3 bases, and 5 bases had no gene match. From germline, CDR1 is SGHAT and CDR2 FQNNGV. The CDR3 covers 15 residues. CDR3 in amino acids: CASSLMSSGGYEQYF. The CDR3 bases are TGTGCCAGCAGCTTGATGTCTAGCGGGGGCTACGAGCAGTACTTC. Variable domain in full (rest from reference TRBV11-2 and TRBJ2-7): EAGVAQSPRYKIIEKRQSVAFWCNPISGHATLYWYQQILGQGPKLLIQFQNNGVVDDSQLPKDRFSAERLKGVDSTLKIQPAKLEDSAVYLCASSLMSSGGYEQYFGPGTRLTVT.

The V gene is TRBV6-1, the J gene TRBJ1-1, with 9 bases lining up with TRBD1. After removal of 5 bases from V and 8 bases from J, the junction contained 6 bases not matched to a gene. This CDR3 is 13 amino acids long. Germline CDR1 reads MNHNS; CDR2 reads SASEGT. The CDR3 DNA sequence: TGTGCCAGCAGTTTGGGACAGGGTTCCGAAGCTTTCTTT. Amino acids: CASSLGQGSEAFF.

The chain combines TRBV19 with TRBJ2-7, with 10 bases fitting TRBD1. J lost 6 bases, V lost 2 bases, and 7 bases had no gene match. This CDR3 has 15 amino acids. Germline lookup yields CDR1 LNHDA and CDR2 SQIVND (reference sequence). CDR3 sequence: CASSIRTGGNGEQYF. CDR3 nucleotides: TGTGCCAGTAGTATAAGGACAGGGGGAAATGGCGAGCAGTACTTC.